The entry that follows covers one TCR beta chain sequence. Antigen specificity is unknown. A read error may produce the germline difference seen at one junction end. Production of TCR beta cDNA used 400 to 650 ng total RNA together with a constant-region primer. Libraries covering TCR beta were generated through three nested multiplex PCR rounds (using a slightly modified ARM-PCR). Each of the first two PCR rounds ran about 9 cycles with TRBV1-TRBV30 forward and C-beta reverse primers. TCRdb used MiXCR to reprocess the multiplex PCR reads, holding one entry per CDR3 protein. The sample yields about 48,000 distinct CDR3 sequences, over 70% seen once. This sample was taken from a study of tumor-infiltrating lymphocytes in primary liver carcinoma. Study summary: The study enrolled male and female patients aged 30 to 69 years.

The study co-extracted DNA and RNA from 20-30 mg of unsorted bulk tissue. The CDR3 spans 14 residues. Germline V gene data show CDR1 as SGHAT and CDR2 as FQNNGV. Study-wide findings and caveats: Blood trailed tumors significantly in top-250-clone fraction (p = 0.039).

Sequencing was performed on liver tumor tissue from sampling region 3. Sample subset: tumor region T3, left-lateral pole. The clonotype was recovered from a middle-aged man with primary liver carcinoma and hepatitis B virus infection. This chain uses TRBV11-2 with TRBJ2-2; D is uncertain. The CDR3 sequence is CASSLKSHTGELFF. CDR3 nucleotide sequence: TGTGCCAGCAGCTTAAAGAGTCACACCGGAGAGCTGTTTTTT.